A single sample is the source of the 15 T cell receptor beta chains below, sequenced in a study of blood T cell repertoires in COVID-19. Produced via immunoSEQ multiplex PCR; TCRdb's table is partial and in-frame only. This sample yields 300,000 to 400,000 clones, of which around 89% are seen a single time; more than 1% belongs to the top ten. Sequenced sample: PBMCs or T cells enriched from blood (not recorded which). The receptors shown here come from a woman aged 18-29 years who had recovered from COVID-19.

The gene calls are TRBV5-6 and TRBJ1-2, with D hard to call. Germline values: CDR1 SGHDT, CDR2 YYEEEE. Trimming removed 1 base from V and 0 bases from J, with 10 bases in between. This CDR3 is built from 15 residues. CDR3 coding DNA: TGTGCCAGCAGCTTGCTAACCTTAGCTAACTATGGCTACACCTTC. Protein product: CASSLLTLANYGYTF.

The chain uses TRBV6-2 or TRBV6-3 and TRBJ2-7; D might be TRBD1 (5 bases). V dropped 2 bases and J dropped 1 base, with 9 bases sitting between them. CDR1 and CDR2 (germline): MNHEY, SVGEGT. The CDR3 loop spans 14 amino acids. In nucleotides, the CDR3 is TGTGCCAGCAGTTACCCGACAGCTTCCTACGAGCAGTACTTC. Translating it yields CASSYPTASYEQYF.

The CDR3 coding sequence is TGTGCCAGCAGTTTATTCCCCTCTAACAATGAGCAGTTCTTC. Residues: CASSLFPSNNEQFF. This rearrangement joins TRBV6-6 to TRBJ2-1; D not certain. Trimming pared 4 bases from V and 5 bases from J, leaving 12 bases between. The germline gives CDR1 MNHNY, CDR2 SVGAGI (reference sequence). CDR3 length: 14 residues.

This clone was seen more than once but under ten times. The J gene is TRBJ2-7, the V gene TRBV24-1; D unclear. Germline assignment: CDR1 KGHDR and CDR2 SFDVKD. The ends were cut back, 4 bases at V and 0 bases at J, with 12 bases in the middle. The CDR3 contains 15 residues. The CDR3 spells CATSDPTGGSYEQYF. The CDR3 bases are TGTGCCACCAGTGACCCGACGGGTGGCTCCTACGAGCAGTACTTC.

V and J are TRBV27 and TRBJ1-1, with 10 bases identical to TRBD1. The junction had 4 bases not matched to a gene; V was cut back by 6 bases and J by 3 bases. The CDR3 totals 14 residues. Germline loops: CDR1 MNHEY, CDR2 SMNVEV (reference sequence). DNA for the CDR3: TGTGCCAGCAGGGACAGGGGGAGGTACACTGAAGCTTTCTTT. It yields the protein CASRDRGRYTEAFF.

This clone came up once. The CDR3 bases are TGTGCCAGCAGTTTAACAGCCTTAGCCAAAAACATTCAGTACTTC. It codes for CASSLTALAKNIQYF. The gene calls are TRBV28 and TRBJ2-4; D gene unclear. The CDR3 has 15 residues. The ends were cut back, 2 bases at V and 0 bases at J, with 8 bases in the middle. The V gene's germline CDR1 is MDHEN and CDR2 SYDVKM. Filled out from reference TRBV28 and TRBJ2-4, the complete variable domain reads DVKVTQSSRYLVKRTGEKVFLECVQDMDHENMFWYRQDPGLGLRLIYFSYDVKMKEKGDIPEGYSVSREKKERFSLILESASTNQTSMYLCASSLTALAKNIQYFGAGTRLSVL.

The chain links TRBV5-1 to TRBJ2-1, with D possibly matching TRBD2 (6 bases). This CDR3 spans 15 amino acids. From germline, CDR1 is SGHRS and CDR2 YFSETQ. V dropped 8 bases and J dropped 2 bases, with 17 bases sitting between them. The CDR3 sequence is CASKEGGSPYNEQFF. Written as DNA, the CDR3 is TGCGCCAGTAAGGAGGGTGGGAGCCCCTACAATGAGCAGTTCTTC.

The chain uses TRBV5-1 and TRBJ1-6; the match to TRBD1 covers 7 bases. Looked up from germline, CDR1 is SGHRS and CDR2 is YFSETQ. The CDR3 extends over 16 amino acids. Trimming cost V 4 bases and J 7 bases; bases outside gene matches: 11. The CDR3 DNA is TGCGCCAGCAGCCGTGGAGGGGGCCGGGAAAATTCACCCCTCCACTTT. It is translated as CASSRGGGRENSPLHF. The entire variable domain, with the rest obtained from reference TRBV5-1 and TRBJ1-6, is as follows: KAGVTQTPRYLIKTRGQQVTLSCSPISGHRSVSWYQQTPGQGLQFLFEYFSETQRNKGNFPGRFSGRQFSNSRSEMNVSTLELGDSALYLCASSRGGGRENSPLHFGNGTRLTVT.

This chain joins TRBV7-9 and TRBJ1-1; D gene unclear. Trimming removed 1 base from V and 2 bases from J, with 14 bases in between. CDR1 and CDR2 from the germline V gene are SEHNR and FQNEAQ (reference sequence). The CDR3 extends over 16 amino acids. The CDR3 here is CASSLGNGESNTEAFF. The CDR3, as DNA: TGTGCCAGCAGCTTAGGCAACGGGGAGTCAAACACTGAAGCTTTCTTT.

This clone was recorded only once. The chain uses TRBV27 and TRBJ1-1, with D tentatively TRBD1 (5 bases). V lost 7 bases and J lost 0, with 9 bases in between. Germline V CDR1 and CDR2: MNHEY, SMNVEV (reference sequence). This CDR3 has 13 residues. CDR3 protein: CASKDTLNTEAFF. The CDR3 coding sequence is TGTGCCAGCAAGGACACGCTGAACACTGAAGCTTTCTTT.

This clone was observed a single time. The chain has TRBV18 and TRBJ2-3; 14 bases are shared with TRBD2. CDR1 and CDR2 (germline): KGHSH, LQKENI. V shed 4 bases, J shed 0 bases, and the junction held 6 bases outside the gene matches. This CDR3 has 18 amino acids. DNA for the CDR3: TGTGCCAGCTCACAGGGACTAGCGGGGGCACTCAGCACAGATACGCAGTATTTT. Translating it yields CASSQGLAGALSTDTQYF.

This clone was detected a few times. This sequence joins TRBV7-2 and TRBJ2-7, with D possibly being TRBD2 (5 bases). The CDR3 has 16 residues. Deletions cut 3 bases from V and 0 bases from J, with 15 bases between. Germline CDR1 reads SGHTA; CDR2 reads FQGNSA. Written as DNA, the CDR3 is TGTGCCAGCAGCTTCGCGGGTCCCCCTCCCTCCTACGAGCAGTACTTC. Translated: CASSFAGPPPSYEQYF.

This chain uses TRBV6-1 with TRBJ1-6; D ambiguous. V shed 0 bases and J shed 8 bases, with 14 bases lying between them. The germline V gene has CDR1 MNHNS and CDR2 SASEGT. The CDR3 runs to 16 residues. DNA of the CDR3: TGTGCCAGCAGTGAAGCTGGCGGCCCCACCGATTCACCCCTCCACTTT. It translates to CASSEAGGPTDSPLHF.

The gene calls are TRBV30 and TRBJ1-6; D call uncertain. The V gene's germline CDR1 is GTSNPN and CDR2 SVGIG (reference sequence). V lost 4 bases to trimming and J lost 0 bases, with 10 bases between them. This CDR3 comprises 15 residues. In nucleotides, the CDR3 is TGTGCCTGGAATCATCCGGGCTCCTATAATTCACCCCTCCACTTT. Translating it yields CAWNHPGSYNSPLHF.

The chain is built from TRBV4-1 and TRBJ1-2; tentative D call: TRBD1 (6 bases). Trimming cost V 0 bases and J 5 bases, with 16 bases left between them. There are 16 residues in the CDR3. Germline assignment: CDR1 MGHRA and CDR2 YSYEKL. CDR3 sequence reads: CASSQEVSGQYYGYTF. The CDR3 region has the DNA TGCGCCAGCAGCCAAGAAGTGAGCGGACAGTATTATGGCTACACCTTC.